A selection of T cell receptor beta chains follows, all from one sample in a study of T-cell memory formation after mild COVID-19. TCRdb re-called the 5' RACE reads through MiXCR, storing one row per CDR3 protein. The sample lists 530,000 or so distinct CDR3 sequences, approximately 15% occurring once. Sequencing used PBMCs or a T cell subset sorted from them (not recorded which). The receptors stem from an adult woman who had mild COVID-19 (a few samples of this study predate the infection). Cell type and time point are not known. The conserved cysteine and the conserved F or W are not part of the CDR3 here. The D gene is left open where the match is weak.

d_call,v_call,j_call,cdr3_aa
NA,TRBV7-8,TRBJ1-2,ASSLMGGDRGYGYT
NA,TRBV20-1,TRBJ2-1,SARDVLAYYNEQF
NA,TRBV5-1,TRBJ2-5,ASTPTGGKTETQY
TRBD1,TRBV6-1,TRBJ2-7,ASSVGQGGVYEQY
NA,TRBV30,TRBJ2-1,AWSDRRGPYNEQF
TRBD1,TRBV4-2,TRBJ2-4,ASSQEGTAVAKNIQY
TRBD1,TRBV27,TRBJ1-6,ASSSGTGSYNSPLH
TRBD2,TRBV12-3/TRBV12-4,TRBJ2-3,ASSFLAGGPTDTQY
NA,TRBV19,TRBJ1-5,ASSPIRRLDSNQPQH
NA,TRBV15,TRBJ1-2,ATSLSGGGYGYT
NA,TRBV7-9,TRBJ2-2,ASSWSRKNTGELF
NA,TRBV20-1,TRBJ2-1,SARDLSGPSYNEQF
TRBD1,TRBV6-6,TRBJ1-3,ASIRTGGNTIY
NA,TRBV12-3/TRBV12-4,TRBJ2-7,ASSFRSSVGRY
TRBD2,TRBV4-2,TRBJ2-7,ASSQALASPYEQY
TRBD2,TRBV6-6,TRBJ2-7,ASKGSGRALGYEQY
NA,TRBV7-8,TRBJ1-1,ASSTPRGNTEAF
TRBD1,TRBV18,TRBJ2-1,ASSPRRPGQGAGNEQF
NA,TRBV4-2,TRBJ1-3,ASSQPQGGNTIY
TRBD1,TRBV15,TRBJ2-6,ATSKGAPGANVLT
TRBD1,TRBV5-1,TRBJ2-3,ASSFRDRATDTQY
TRBD2,TRBV7-9,TRBJ2-1,ASSSSGGPNEQF
NA,TRBV6-5,TRBJ2-1,ASSYSGNEYNEQF
NA,TRBV7-9,TRBJ2-1,ASSLAVVGGSSPYNEQF
NA,TRBV7-2,TRBJ2-1,ASSRVDGDEQF
NA,TRBV20-1,TRBJ1-5,SAQKEGVSNQPQH
TRBD1,TRBV15,TRBJ1-1,ATSTDRGVNTEAF
NA,TRBV6-5,TRBJ1-1,ASSYARAGGGLEAF
TRBD1,TRBV20-1,TRBJ1-2,SASNRGQGNYGYT
NA,TRBV27,TRBJ2-2,ASSFGQLNTGELF
NA,TRBV21-1,TRBJ2-7,ASSPLEDRVYEQY
NA,TRBV6-1,TRBJ2-7,ASSEGGVRFEQY
NA,TRBV11-2,TRBJ1-2,ASSFIRATENYYGYT
NA,TRBV6-6,TRBJ2-7,ASSYRWAGSYEQY
TRBD2,TRBV11-2,TRBJ2-1,ASSSQREGENEQF
TRBD1,TRBV20-1,TRBJ1-1,SASRDRALLAEAF
NA,TRBV9,TRBJ2-3,ASSGGPTDTKY
NA,TRBV28,TRBJ2-7,ASSSGGGGAYEQY
NA,TRBV20-1,TRBJ2-7,SATPGEGAGYEQY
NA,TRBV12-3/TRBV12-4,TRBJ2-7,ASSFGARADEQY
NA,TRBV6-5,TRBJ2-1,ASSRNRGLYNEQF
TRBD1,TRBV27,TRBJ2-7,ASSRGTGLPYEQY
TRBD2,TRBV12-3/TRBV12-4,TRBJ2-3,ASSSRLAGGPLNTQY
NA,TRBV6-2/TRBV6-3,TRBJ2-3,ASRGLITGTDTQY
TRBD2,TRBV2,TRBJ2-3,AVGLAGGPDPQY